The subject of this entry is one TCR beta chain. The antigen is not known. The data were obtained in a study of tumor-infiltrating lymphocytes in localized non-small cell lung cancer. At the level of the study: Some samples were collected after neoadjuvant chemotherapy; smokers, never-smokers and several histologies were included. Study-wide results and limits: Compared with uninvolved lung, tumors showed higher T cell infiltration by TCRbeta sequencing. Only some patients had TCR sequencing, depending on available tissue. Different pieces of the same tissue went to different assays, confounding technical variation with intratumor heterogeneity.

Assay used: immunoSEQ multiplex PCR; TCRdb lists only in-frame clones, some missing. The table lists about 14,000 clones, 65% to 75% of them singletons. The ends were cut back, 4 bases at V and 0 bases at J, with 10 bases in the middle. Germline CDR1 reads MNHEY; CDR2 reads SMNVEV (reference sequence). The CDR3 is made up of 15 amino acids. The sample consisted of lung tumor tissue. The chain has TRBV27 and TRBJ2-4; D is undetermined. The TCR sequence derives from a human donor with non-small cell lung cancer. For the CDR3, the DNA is TGTGCCAGCAGTTCCCTACAGAGAGCCAAAAACATTCAGTACTTC. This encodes CASSSLQRAKNIQYF.